The 19 T cell receptor beta chains reported below all come from one sample, sequenced in a study of monozygotic twins with inflammatory bowel disease. TCRdb re-called the 5' RACE reads and catalogs CDR3 proteins one per entry, DNA excluded. The listing records 150,000 or so distinct CDR3 sequences. Sequenced: blood. These receptors were taken from a human donor with ulcerative colitis or Crohn's disease, or a healthy co-twin of an affected twin (not recorded which).

The CDR3 loop is CASRQDRGHTGELFF. The chain combines TRBV2 with TRBJ2-2; as DNA is missing, the TRBD1 call by TCRdb cannot be tested. This CDR3 is built from 15 residues. Germline V CDR1 and CDR2: SNHLY, FYNNEI.

The J gene is TRBJ2-3, the V gene TRBV20-1; the TCRdb call, TRBD1, lacks DNA for checking. There are 13 residues in the CDR3. Germline V CDR1 and CDR2: DFQATT, SNEGSKA (reference sequence). The CDR3 region is CRTSPGGTDTQYF.

The chain is built from TRBV18 and TRBJ2-6; TCRdb outputs TRBD1, but without DNA this stays unchecked. The CDR3 has 16 amino acids. Per the germline V gene, CDR1 is KGHSH and CDR2 is LQKENI. CDR3 in amino acids: CASSQTGSTLANVLTF.

This chain links TRBV7-6 with TRBJ1-5; TCRdb designates TRBD1, a call that cannot be tested without DNA. The CDR3 runs to 18 residues. The germline CDR1 and CDR2 sequences are SGHVS and FNYEAQ. The CDR3 here is CASSPLGVGSLSNQPQHF.

The CDR3 loop reads CASSSSGRARNEQFF. This rearrangement joins TRBV6-2 or TRBV6-3 to TRBJ2-1; the D call of TRBD2 rests on TCRdb alone, since no DNA is present to check it. CDR3 size: 15 residues. CDR1 is MNHEY, CDR2 SVGEGT, per germline.

V and J are TRBV7-2 and TRBJ2-7; the D call of TRBD2 rests on TCRdb alone, since no DNA is present to check it. Germline V lookup: CDR1 SGHTA, CDR2 FQGNSA. The CDR3 loop spans 13 amino acids. The CDR3: CASSLAGGSEQYF.

The chain recombines TRBV7-2 with TRBJ1-6; the TCRdb call, TRBD1, lacks DNA for checking. The CDR3 consists of 17 residues. Germline-derived CDR1 and CDR2 are SGHTA and FQGNSA. This CDR3 is CASSSDTGSSYNSPLHF.

This chain connects TRBV7-2 to TRBJ2-1; checking the TCRdb D call of TRBD2 is not possible without DNA. There are 14 residues in the CDR3. Germline V gene lookup returns CDR1 SGHTA and CDR2 FQGNSA. This CDR3 reads CASSPWVAGVEQFF.

V usage is TRBV6-5 and J usage is TRBJ2-7; TCRdb gives TRBD2 as the D gene, but with no DNA this cannot be confirmed. The CDR3 spans 15 residues. CDR1 and CDR2 from the germline V gene are MNHEY and SVGAGI. The CDR3 spells CASSSTSGSVYEQYF.

This CDR3 reads CASSFRTQNTEAFF. The V gene is TRBV7-9, the J gene TRBJ1-1. The CDR3 runs to 14 residues. Germline CDR1 reads SEHNR; CDR2 reads FQNEAQ (reference sequence).

V gene TRBV5-1 combines with J gene TRBJ1-1. This CDR3 has 14 residues. CDR1 is SGHRS, CDR2 YFSETQ, per germline. This chain's CDR3 is CASSLLIVGSEAFF.

The chain couples TRBV15 to TRBJ1-5; as DNA is missing, the TRBD1 call by TCRdb cannot be tested. Per germline, CDR1 LNHNV and CDR2 YYDKDF (reference sequence). This CDR3 has 15 residues. Here the CDR3 reads CATSRDPNREQPQHF.

The chain combines TRBV19 with TRBJ1-6. Per the germline V gene, CDR1 is LNHDA and CDR2 is SQIVND (reference sequence). The CDR3 has 14 amino acids. This CDR3 reads CASSDRREGSPLHF.

This chain connects TRBV5-1 to TRBJ2-2; there is no DNA to check the TCRdb D call of TRBD1. The germline V gene has CDR1 SGHRS and CDR2 YFSETQ. The CDR3 is 15 amino acids. CDR3 loop: CASSFRPEGTGELFF.

The chain has TRBV7-6 and TRBJ2-2; TCRdb outputs TRBD1, but without DNA this stays unchecked. The V gene's germline CDR1 is SGHVS and CDR2 FNYEAQ. The CDR3 totals 14 residues. The CDR3 here is CASSSARGTGELFF.

V usage is TRBV5-4 and J usage is TRBJ1-6; TCRdb calls TRBD1, which cannot be checked without DNA. Germline CDR1 and CDR2: SGHNT and YYREEE (reference sequence). There are 15 residues in the CDR3. The CDR3 loop reads CASTYAGTANSPLHF. The variable domain in full, completed from reference TRBV5-4 and TRBJ1-6, reads ETGVTQSPTHLIKTRGQQVTLRCSSQSGHNTVSWYQQALGQGPQFIFQYYREEENGRGNFPPRFSGLQFPNYSSELNVNALELDDSALYLCASTYAGTANSPLHFGNGTRLTVT.

This chain links TRBV6-6 with TRBJ2-5; TCRdb gives TRBD2 as the D gene, but with no DNA this cannot be confirmed. Germline V gene data show CDR1 as MNHNY and CDR2 as SVGAGI (reference sequence). This CDR3 region has 14 residues. The CDR3 is CASSSQTSQETQYF.

This chain links TRBV7-9 with TRBJ1-3; TCRdb's assignment of TRBD1 cannot be checked, as there is no DNA. Germline CDR1 and CDR2: SEHNR and FQNEAQ (reference sequence). This CDR3 is 16 amino acids long. CDR3 loop: CASSFPDRLSGNTIYF. Drawing the rest from reference TRBV7-9 and TRBJ1-3, the complete variable domain is DTGVSQNPRHKITKRGQNVTFRCDPISEHNRLYWYRQTLGQGPEFLTYFQNEAQLEKSRLLSDRFSAERPKGSFSTLEIQRTEQGDSAMYLCASSFPDRLSGNTIYFGEGSWLTVV.

This chain joins TRBV18 and TRBJ2-5; TCRdb selects TRBD2, and the lack of DNA leaves this call unchecked. Germline V gene data show CDR1 as KGHSH and CDR2 as LQKENI. The CDR3 consists of 16 residues. The CDR3 protein is CASSPGGGREQETQYF.